This T cell receptor beta chain was captured by sequencing in a study of CD8+ T cells in alopecia areata (dated by TCRdb to 2017 to 2018). General notes on the study: The treated patients, all with moderate-to-severe alopecia areata, were enrolled in an open-label pilot trial of oral tofacitinib given at 5 to 10 mg twice daily. Patients received tofacitinib for 6 to 18 months and were then followed off drug for 6 months to check for delayed response and recurrence. Disease severity in treated patients was measured with the SALT score, which quantifies the percentage of affected scalp surface area. The study used high-throughput TCRbeta sequencing to examine T cell clonal expansion in alopecia areata, in both the C3H/HeJ mouse model and human patients. On the human side, TCRbeta sequencing was run on scalp tissue and on sorted CD4+ and CD8+ peripheral blood T cells from healthy controls and from alopecia areata patients with either patchy or totalis/universalis disease. Patients on tofacitinib were biopsied at baseline and after 4 and 24 weeks of treatment, and several of the patients also had a later scalp biopsy. Scalp clonality was compared across normal scalp (n=4), patchy alopecia areata scalp (n=8), and alopecia totalis/universalis scalp (n=8). RNA came from the PAXgene miRNA kit for fixed scalp, the miRNeasy kit for PBMCs, and the RNeasy kit for mouse skin. immunoSEQ multiplex PCR using 35 Vbeta forward primers and 13 Jbeta reverse primers was used to amplify TCRbeta CDR3 regions.

What the research found in general, with its limitations: During tofacitinib treatment, many expanded lesional clones remained in scalp and blood, and this persistence may partly explain relapse after treatment is stopped. Compared with normal scalp, lesional scalp had higher clonality and more expanded CD8+ clones, particularly in alopecia totalis/universalis, a pattern that suggests antigenic drive. Scalp TCR repertoire analysis is complicated because resident alphabeta T cells in normal human skin are also sequenced, whereas mouse skin is dominated by gammadelta T cells. Scalp clonality and the number of expanded CD8+ clones among the top 100 scalp clones were significantly decreased by tofacitinib. Shared TCR sequences between patients were less evident than in mice, which may be partly attributable to HLA diversity in the patient population. Because the treated cohort was small and included a single nonresponder, larger studies are needed to assess links between baseline CD8+ expansion and response.

The label giving this sample's time point can be read as: 20 to 30 weeks on oral tofacitinib. The sample's treatment or condition label is to be understood as: oral pan-JAK inhibitor, 5-10 mg twice daily. Peripheral blood and lesional scalp punch biopsies were obtained from patients with alopecia areata. Scalp biopsies from humans were placed right away in PAXgene tissue containers for fixation. Library generation was performed with the immunoSEQ multiplex PCR assay. For TCR sequencing, RNA was extracted from every sample and reverse transcribed into cDNA to serve as template. SuperScript III was used to make first-strand cDNA, primed with a 2:1 mix of oligo-dT and random hexamers. A synthetic immune receptor repertoire was used to assess amplification bias, and residual bias was removed computationally. Per the authors' processing: After raw reads were preprocessed to remove errors, the CDR3 was defined following IMGT conventions as running from the conserved cysteine to phenylalanine. To get clonality, Shannon entropy was normalized by log2 of the number of productive unique TCRs and the result was subtracted from 1. Whether each scalp clone was CD4 or CD8 was inferred by checking scalp TCRbeta sequences against the CD4 and CD8 repertoires from sorted blood. Imported from immuneACCESS, the table was reduced by TCRdb to in-frame sequences with V and J called. These copies leave out some clones; in studies compared against another copy, an unresolved V gene accounts for under half, and the cause of the remainder is not known. V and J calls and clone size are those listed in that table; D and trimming were worked out from the DNA. This sample gives about 1,300 clones in total; around 75% of them show up just once. The top ten clonotypes cover more than 9% of the sample.

Notes on this clone: Its antigen is still unknown. No much larger clone is present one base from it, and per-base qualities are unavailable.

Inclusive of the bounding cysteine and phenylalanine, the CDR3 is 15 residues long. This entry keeps only the CDR3 DNA: 45 bases, framed from base 1. V gives up 1 base and J gives up 2 bases, and the segment between their germline ends measures 11 bases. CDR1 and CDR2 (MNHEY, SMNVEV) derive from the germline V gene (reference sequence). The sequenced sample was skin, obtained at week 24, from a patient treated with tofacitinib. The rearranged segments are TRBV27 and TRBJ1-2; the D region possibly corresponds to TRBD1 (5 bases align). The receptor's source is a human donor with alopecia areata. CDR3 loop: CASSLFSGRNYGYTF. The nucleotide sequence reads as follows: TGTGCCAGCAGTTTATTCTCAGGGAGGAACTATGGCTACACCTTC.